Presented here are 27 T cell receptor beta chains from one specimen sequenced in a study of blood T cell repertoires in COVID-19. Clones were read by immunoSEQ multiplex PCR, and TCRdb kept only the in-frame ones, dropping some. Of tens of thousands of clones in the sample, roughly 83% are singletons; the top ten hold over 10%. Sequenced sample: peripheral blood. The origin of the receptors is a human donor in a cohort sampled during active COVID-19.

This chain connects TRBV9 to TRBJ2-7; TRBD1 might be the D (6 bases). Per germline, CDR1 SGDLS and CDR2 YYNGEE. V was cut by 4 bases and J by 4 bases, with 18 bases left in between. The CDR3 consists of 15 residues. This CDR3 is CASSPIGQGWYEQYF. CDR3 in DNA: TGTGCCAGCAGCCCGATCGGGCAGGGGTGGTACGAGCAGTACTTC.

The rearrangement links TRBV9 to TRBJ2-1, with a tentative D call TRBD2 (6 bases). This CDR3 has 14 residues. V gave up 2 bases and J gave up 6 bases, with 12 bases separating them. Germline V CDR1 and CDR2: SGDLS, YYNGEE. The CDR3 sequence is CASSVGGNRNEQFF. CDR3 sequence (DNA): TGTGCCAGCAGCGTCGGCGGGAATCGCAATGAGCAGTTCTTC.

V gene TRBV18 combines with J gene TRBJ1-2; 7 bases line up with TRBD1. V dropped 4 bases and J dropped 4; count of bases not matched to a gene: 9. CDR1 and CDR2 from the germline V gene are KGHSH and LQKENI. The CDR3 sequence is 15 residues long. The CDR3 DNA reads TGTGCCAGCTCACTTGGGACAGCTCGAGTCTATGGCTACACCTTC. Protein product: CASSLGTARVYGYTF. Full variable domain (rest looked up from reference TRBV18 and TRBJ1-2): NAGVMQNPRHLVRRRGQEARLRCSPMKGHSHVYWYRQLPEEGLKFMVYLQKENIIDESGMPKERFSAEFPKEGPSILRIQQVVRGDSAAYFCASSLGTARVYGYTFGSGTRLTVV.

V usage is TRBV25-1 and J usage is TRBJ2-7, with TRBD1 identical over 9 bases. Germline CDR1 is MGHDK and CDR2 is SYGVNS. This CDR3 has 12 amino acids. Trimming removed 7 bases from V and 4 bases from J; junction bases left unmatched: 2. CDR3 protein: CASKGQGYEQYF. The CDR3 DNA reads as TGTGCCAGCAAGGGACAGGGTTACGAGCAGTACTTC.

This clone was detected only once. V gene TRBV30 combines with J gene TRBJ2-1; TRBD1 aligns across 8 bases. CDR3 length equals 13 residues. Germline V gene lookup returns CDR1 GTSNPN and CDR2 SVGIG (reference sequence). The J segment lost 7 bases and the V segment lost 3 bases, leaving 5 bases of the junction unmatched. The CDR3 sequence is CAWSPGGPNEQFF. The CDR3 DNA is TGTGCCTGGAGCCCAGGGGGCCCAAATGAGCAGTTCTTC.

The chain links TRBV18 to TRBJ1-2; possibly TRBD1 for D (5 bases). Trimming pared 4 bases from V and 7 bases from J, leaving 22 bases between. The CDR3 consists of 16 residues. Germline loops: CDR1 KGHSH, CDR2 LQKENI. CDR3 in amino acids: CASSLNSRQGNGGYTF. For the CDR3, the DNA is TGTGCCAGCTCACTGAATTCCCGTCAGGGAAATGGTGGCTACACCTTC.

This clone occurred a few times. The V and J genes are TRBV11-3 and TRBJ1-1; 8 bases fit TRBD1. The trim removed 4 bases at V and 1 base at J, leaving 2 bases unmatched. CDR3 length equals 14 residues. Germline V gene data show CDR1 as SGHNT and CDR2 as YENEEA. The CDR3 loop reads CASSSGTGNTEAFF. The CDR3 nucleotides read TGTGCCAGCAGCTCCGGGACAGGGAACACTGAAGCTTTCTTT.

The V gene is TRBV9, the J gene TRBJ2-7, with a possible D match to TRBD2 (5 bases). V gave up 0 bases and J gave up 4 bases, with 17 bases separating them. CDR1 and CDR2 (germline): SGDLS, YYNGEE. CDR3 length: 16 residues. In DNA, the CDR3 is TGTGCCAGCAGCGTAGATCCGGGAACCTTATTTTACGAGCAGTACTTC. Its protein is CASSVDPGTLFYEQYF.

The chain has TRBV29-1 and TRBJ2-7, with D possibly being TRBD2 (6 bases). The CDR3 spans 12 residues. Germline values: CDR1 SQVTM, CDR2 ANQGSEA. Between the trimmed V and J ends, which lost 5 bases and 3 bases, there was a span of 11 bases. The CDR3 reads CSVSGGLYEQYF. The CDR3 nucleotides are TGCAGCGTTTCTGGGGGACTCTACGAGCAGTACTTC.

The rearrangement uses TRBV6-5 and TRBJ2-7; 13 positions match TRBD2. Germline V gene sequence: CDR1 MNHEY, CDR2 SVGAGI. The CDR3 loop spans 15 amino acids. Losses at the gene ends were 6 bases for V and 3 bases for J; bases not matched to a gene: 5. The CDR3 sequence: CASRRGTSGDYEQYF. In DNA, the CDR3 is TGTGCCAGCAGGCGCGGGACTAGCGGGGACTACGAGCAGTACTTC.

The J gene is TRBJ1-1, the V gene TRBV6-2 or TRBV6-3; no clear D gene. V was clipped by 5 bases and J by 2 bases, with 9 bases between them. The CDR3 totals 13 residues. Germline V lookup: CDR1 MNHEY, CDR2 SVGEGT. In DNA form, the CDR3 reads TGTGCCAGCAGTCGTAGAGAAAACACTGAAGCTTTCTTT. This translates into CASSRRENTEAFF.

The CDR3 DNA reads TGTGCCAGCAGCTTGAACAGGAACACTGAAGCTTTCTTT. This codes for CASSLNRNTEAFF. The V call is TRBV5-8, the J call TRBJ1-1, with D unresolved. V lost 1 base, J lost 1 base, and 5 bases lay in between. CDR3 length: 13 amino acids. Germline values: CDR1 SGHTS, CDR2 YDEGEE.

The sample holds many counts of this clone. The V call is TRBV10-3, the J call TRBJ1-2; 7 bases align to TRBD1. This CDR3 is built from 14 residues. After removal of 0 bases from V and 9 bases from J, the junction contained 7 bases not matched to a gene. Per the germline V gene, CDR1 is ENHRY and CDR2 is SYGVKD. Here the CDR3 reads CAISESGQARSYTF. DNA of the CDR3: TGTGCCATCAGTGAGTCTGGACAGGCCCGGAGCTACACCTTC.

The chain employs TRBV9 and TRBJ2-7; TRBD2 is a possible D gene (6 bases). There are 15 residues in the CDR3. V was trimmed by 4 bases and J by 0 bases, leaving 14 bases between them. Germline V gives CDR1 SGDLS, CDR2 YYNGEE. Here the CDR3 reads CASSLSTGSSYEQYF. CDR3 DNA: TGTGCCAGCAGCTTATCTACCGGGAGCTCCTACGAGCAGTACTTC.

V usage is TRBV27 and J usage is TRBJ1-1; unclear D gene. This CDR3 has 15 residues. In germline, CDR1 is MNHEY, CDR2 SMNVEV (reference sequence). V lost 0 bases and J 1 base, leaving 9 bases between the germline ends. CDR3 in amino acids: CASSLSPTKNTEAFF. CDR3 in DNA: TGTGCCAGCAGTTTATCTCCGACTAAGAACACTGAAGCTTTCTTT.

The CDR3 DNA follows: TGTGCCAGCAGCTCGCGAAATAACCCTGAAGCTTTCTTT. Residues: CASSSRNNPEAFF. This rearrangement joins TRBV21-1 to TRBJ1-1. TRBV21-1 is termed a pseudogene. This CDR3 has 13 residues.

V gene TRBV3-1 (or the pseudogene TRBV3-2) combines with J gene TRBJ1-2, with D maybe TRBD1 (5 bases). The CDR3 totals 14 residues. V dropped 1 base and J dropped 2 bases, with 8 bases sitting between them. Germline V gene sequence: CDR1 LGHDT, CDR2 YNNKEL (reference sequence). The CDR3 DNA follows: TGTGCCAGCAGCCAAGTGGACAACAACTATGGCTACACCTTC. Protein sequence: CASSQVDNNYGYTF.

The chain joins TRBV5-6 to TRBJ1-2; possibly TRBD1 for D (6 bases). Trimming cost V 0 bases and J 0 bases, with 12 bases left between them. Germline V gene sequence: CDR1 SGHDT, CDR2 YYEEEE. This CDR3 region has 16 residues. The CDR3 nucleotides are TGTGCCAGCAGCTTGGCCCCGGGACATACTAACTATGGCTACACCTTC. Protein sequence: CASSLAPGHTNYGYTF.

This clone was detected only a few times. The J gene is TRBJ1-2, the V gene TRBV6-5; 9 bases align to TRBD1. V lost 6 bases to trimming and J lost 4 bases; unmatched junction nucleotides: 9. The CDR3 has 15 amino acids. The germline V gene has CDR1 MNHEY and CDR2 SVGAGI. CDR3 sequence: CASSKQGAMGYGYTF. The DNA for the CDR3 is TGTGCCAGCAGCAAACAGGGGGCGATGGGCTATGGCTACACCTTC.

This sequence joins TRBV2 and TRBJ2-7, with no clear D. V was pared by 2 bases and J by 3 bases, with 5 bases between. CDR1 SNHLY and CDR2 FYNNEI come from the germline V gene. There are 12 residues in the CDR3. CDR3 DNA: TGTGCCAGCAGTGAACGCAGCTACGAGCAGTACTTC. As protein: CASSERSYEQYF.

J is TRBJ1-1 and V is TRBV6-5, with D possibly being TRBD1 (6 bases). Germline CDR1 reads MNHEY; CDR2 reads SVGAGI. This CDR3 has 15 amino acids. Trimming stripped 6 bases from V and 3 bases from J, with 17 bases between. This chain's CDR3 is CASSHRVIRDTEAFF. The CDR3 bases are TGTGCCAGCAGCCACAGGGTAATAAGGGACACTGAAGCTTTCTTT.

The genes are TRBV19 and TRBJ1-1; no reliable D call. There are 9 residues in the CDR3. Germline V gene lookup returns CDR1 LNHDA and CDR2 SQIVND (reference sequence). In nucleotides, the CDR3 is TGTGGCGCGGGCACTGAAGCTTTCTTT. Its translation: CGAGTEAFF. The full variable domain, with the rest looked up from reference TRBV19 and TRBJ1-1, is DGGITQSPKYLFRKEGQNVTLSCEQNLNHDAMYWYRQDPGQGLRLIYYSQIVNDFQKGDIAEGYSVSREKKESFPLTVTSAQKNPTAFYLCGAGTEAFFGQGTRLTVV.

The chain is built from TRBV10-3 and TRBJ2-5; 7 bases line up with TRBD2. CDR1 ENHRY and CDR2 SYGVKD come from the germline V gene. The CDR3 spans 13 residues. V lost 6 bases to trimming and J lost 1 base; unmatched junction nucleotides: 2. The CDR3 coding sequence is TGTGCCATCAGATCTAGCGGCCAAGAGACCCAGTACTTC. It yields the protein CAIRSSGQETQYF.

The chain has TRBV7-2 and TRBJ1-6; D gene unclear. Trimming stripped 3 bases from V and 5 bases from J, with 8 bases between. The CDR3 runs to 14 residues. Looked up from germline, CDR1 is SGHTA and CDR2 is FQGNSA. CDR3 coding DNA: TGTGCCAGCAGCTTTCGGGTGGATAATTCACCCCTCCACTTT. Its protein product is CASSFRVDNSPLHF.

The J gene is TRBJ2-5, the V gene TRBV5-4; tentatively, D is TRBD2 (7 bases). The CDR3 is 17 amino acids. Germline V gene lookup returns CDR1 SGHNT and CDR2 YYREEE (reference sequence). V shed 0 bases and J shed 4 bases, with 19 bases lying between them. The CDR3 reads CASSLGVSSGGGETQYF. Written as DNA, the CDR3 is TGTGCCAGCAGCTTGGGTGTGTCTAGCGGAGGGGGAGAGACCCAGTACTTC.

The chain joins TRBV30 to TRBJ1-2; the D is unclear. The CDR3 runs 12 residues. The V and J ends lost 4 bases and 2 bases respectively, with 8 bases between them. The germline V gene has CDR1 GTSNPN and CDR2 SVGIG (reference sequence). The CDR3 nucleotides are TGTGCCTGGACGCCTGAGAACTATGGCTACACCTTC. Its translation is CAWTPENYGYTF.

The gene calls are TRBV29-1 and TRBJ1-1; 7 bases match TRBD1. Trimming at V came to 0 bases and at J to 3 bases, leaving 10 bases not matched to a gene. Germline V CDR1 and CDR2: SQVTM, ANQGSEA. This CDR3 contains 16 residues. In DNA form, the CDR3 reads TGCAGCGTTGAAGATTCGGGCAGGGGGACGGACACTGAAGCTTTCTTT. Amino acids: CSVEDSGRGTDTEAFF.